This T cell receptor (beta chain) was sequenced for a study of graft-versus-host responses after intestinal transplantation. On the study more broadly: After anti-thymocyte globulin induction, recipients took tacrolimus and steroids for roughly three years.

The repertoire was sequenced with immunoSEQ multiplex PCR; TCRdb's copy has only in-frame clones and lacks some. The repertoire has about 120,000 clones, more than 80% of them found once; the top ten carry about 0.25%. As regards this clone: The antigen remains undetermined.

V shed 4 bases and J 4 bases; nucleotides not matched to a gene: 10. The CDR3 extends over 16 amino acids. Germline V lookup: CDR1 MNHEY, CDR2 SMNVEV (reference sequence). Study-level results: Marrow from the recipient contained GvH clones, some of which had appeared first in ileum or blood. Circulating GvH clone levels at their peak were associated with HvG declines (early post-transplant).

This chain joins TRBV27 and TRBJ1-1; 9 bases map to TRBD1. This sequence originates from a human donor who was the organ donor for an intestinal transplant. Sequencing used unstimulated CD4+ T cells sorted from spleen or lymph node cells, obtained before transplant. The CDR3 region has the DNA TGTGCCAGCAGTTACTATACAGGGGGCGGACTCACTGAAGCTTTCTTT. It translates to CASSYYTGGGLTEAFF.